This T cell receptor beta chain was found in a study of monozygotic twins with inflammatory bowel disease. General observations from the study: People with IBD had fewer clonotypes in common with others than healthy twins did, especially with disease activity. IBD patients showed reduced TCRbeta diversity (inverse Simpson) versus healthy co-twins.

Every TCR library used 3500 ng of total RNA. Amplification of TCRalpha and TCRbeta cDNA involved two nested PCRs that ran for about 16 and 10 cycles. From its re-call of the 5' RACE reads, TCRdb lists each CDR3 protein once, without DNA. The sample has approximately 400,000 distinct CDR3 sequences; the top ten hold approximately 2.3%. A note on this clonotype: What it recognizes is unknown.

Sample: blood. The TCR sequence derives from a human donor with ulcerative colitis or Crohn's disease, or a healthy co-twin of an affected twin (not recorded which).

The CDR3 sequence: CASSRSYLGPRKDRVDTQYF. V gene TRBV11-1 combines with J gene TRBJ2-3. CDR3 size: 20 residues. CDR1 and CDR2 from the germline V gene are SGHAT and FQDESV (reference sequence).